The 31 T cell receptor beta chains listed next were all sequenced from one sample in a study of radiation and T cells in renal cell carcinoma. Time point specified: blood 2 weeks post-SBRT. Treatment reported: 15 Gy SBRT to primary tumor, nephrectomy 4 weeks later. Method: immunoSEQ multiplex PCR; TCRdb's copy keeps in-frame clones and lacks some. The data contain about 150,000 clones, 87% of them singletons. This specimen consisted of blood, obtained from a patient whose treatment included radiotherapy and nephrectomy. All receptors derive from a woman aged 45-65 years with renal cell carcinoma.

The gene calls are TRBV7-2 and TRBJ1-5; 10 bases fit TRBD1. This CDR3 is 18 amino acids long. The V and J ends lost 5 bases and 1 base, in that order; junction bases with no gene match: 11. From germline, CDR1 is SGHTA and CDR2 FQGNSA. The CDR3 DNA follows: TGTGCCAGCAGCCGACAGGGGGCGCGGGCGGGGAGCAATCAGCCCCAGCATTTT. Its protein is CASSRQGARAGSNQPQHF.

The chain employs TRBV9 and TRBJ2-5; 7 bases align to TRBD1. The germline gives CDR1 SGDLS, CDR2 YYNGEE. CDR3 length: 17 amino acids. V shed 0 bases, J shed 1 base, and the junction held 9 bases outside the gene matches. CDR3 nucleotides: TGTGCCAGCAGCGTAGTCGGCGGCGAGGGGGCCCAAGAGACCCAGTACTTC. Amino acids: CASSVVGGEGAQETQYF. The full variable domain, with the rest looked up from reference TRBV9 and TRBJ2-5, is DSGVTQTPKHLITATGQRVTLRCSPRSGDLSVYWYQQSLDQGLQFLIQYYNGEERAKGNILERFSAQQFPDLHSELNLSSLELGDSALYFCASSVVGGEGAQETQYFGPGTRLLVL.

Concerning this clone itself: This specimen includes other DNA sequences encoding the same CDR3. The CDR3 loop is CASSLGLAGGQETQYF. As DNA, the CDR3 is TGTGCCAGCAGCTTAGGACTAGCGGGGGGCCAAGAGACCCAGTACTTC. The rearrangement joins TRBV7-2 to TRBJ2-5; TRBD2 matches at 13 bases. After removal of 1 base from V and 1 base from J, the junction contained 0 bases not matched to a gene. Per germline, CDR1 SGHTA and CDR2 FQGNSA. CDR3 size: 16 residues.

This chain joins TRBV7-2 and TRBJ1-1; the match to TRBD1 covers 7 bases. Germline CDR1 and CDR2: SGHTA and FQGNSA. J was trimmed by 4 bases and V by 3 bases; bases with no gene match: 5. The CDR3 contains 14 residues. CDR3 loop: CASSFRQGRTEAFF. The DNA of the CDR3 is TGTGCCAGCAGCTTTAGACAGGGTCGCACTGAAGCTTTCTTT.

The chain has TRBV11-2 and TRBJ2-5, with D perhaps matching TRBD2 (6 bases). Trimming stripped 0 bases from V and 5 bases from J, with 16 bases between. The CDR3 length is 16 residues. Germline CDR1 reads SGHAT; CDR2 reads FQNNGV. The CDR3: CASSLEGGRSRETQYF. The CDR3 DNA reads TGTGCCAGCAGCTTAGAGGGGGGACGGTCGCGGGAGACCCAGTACTTC.

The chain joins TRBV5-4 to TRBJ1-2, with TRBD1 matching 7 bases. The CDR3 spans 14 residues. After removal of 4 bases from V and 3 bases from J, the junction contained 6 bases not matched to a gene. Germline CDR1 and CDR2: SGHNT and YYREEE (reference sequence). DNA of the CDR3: TGTGCCAGCAGCGAGACAGGGATTGACTATGGCTACACCTTC. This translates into CASSETGIDYGYTF.

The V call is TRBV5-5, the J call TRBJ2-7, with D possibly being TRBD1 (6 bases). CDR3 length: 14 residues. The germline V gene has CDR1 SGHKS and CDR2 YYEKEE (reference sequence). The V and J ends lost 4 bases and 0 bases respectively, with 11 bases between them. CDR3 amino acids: CASSRDTNSYEQYF. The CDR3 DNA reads TGTGCCAGCAGCCGGGACACGAACTCCTACGAGCAGTACTTC.

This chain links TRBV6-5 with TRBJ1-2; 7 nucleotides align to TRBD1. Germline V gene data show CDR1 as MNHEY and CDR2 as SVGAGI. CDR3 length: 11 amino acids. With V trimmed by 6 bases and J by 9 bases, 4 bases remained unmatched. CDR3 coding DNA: TGTGCCAGCAGAAACAGGGGTAGCTACACCTTC. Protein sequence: CASRNRGSYTF.

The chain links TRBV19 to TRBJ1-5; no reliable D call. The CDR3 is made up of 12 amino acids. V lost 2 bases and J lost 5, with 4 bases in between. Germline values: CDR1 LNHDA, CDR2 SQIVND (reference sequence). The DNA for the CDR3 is TGTGCCAGTAGTATAAGTTATCAGCCCCAGCATTTT. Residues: CASSISYQPQHF.

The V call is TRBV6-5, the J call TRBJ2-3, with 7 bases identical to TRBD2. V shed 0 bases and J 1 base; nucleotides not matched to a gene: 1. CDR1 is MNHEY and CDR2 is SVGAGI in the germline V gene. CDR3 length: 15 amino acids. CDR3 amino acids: CASSYSGGGTDTQYF. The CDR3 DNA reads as TGTGCCAGCAGTTACTCGGGGGGGGGCACAGATACGCAGTATTTT.

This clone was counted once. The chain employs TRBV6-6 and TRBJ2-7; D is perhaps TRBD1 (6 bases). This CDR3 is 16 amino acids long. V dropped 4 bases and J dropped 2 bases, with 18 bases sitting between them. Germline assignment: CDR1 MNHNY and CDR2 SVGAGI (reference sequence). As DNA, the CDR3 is TGTGCCAGCAGTTCTAGAGGACAGCTATTCGCCTACGAGCAGTACTTC. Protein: CASSSRGQLFAYEQYF.

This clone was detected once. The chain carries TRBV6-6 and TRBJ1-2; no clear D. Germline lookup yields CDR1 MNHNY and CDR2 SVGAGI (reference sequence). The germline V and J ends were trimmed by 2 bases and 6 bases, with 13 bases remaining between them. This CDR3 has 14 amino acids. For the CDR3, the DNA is TGTGCCAGCAGTTACAAGGGTAGAGTTAATGGCTACACCTTC. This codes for CASSYKGRVNGYTF.

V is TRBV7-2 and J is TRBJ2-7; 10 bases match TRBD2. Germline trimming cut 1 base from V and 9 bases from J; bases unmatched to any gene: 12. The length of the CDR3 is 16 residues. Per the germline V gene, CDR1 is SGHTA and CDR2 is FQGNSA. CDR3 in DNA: TGTGCCAGCAGCTTAGTAGCGGGGGGTACAGATACGGGGCAGTACTTC. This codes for CASSLVAGGTDTGQYF. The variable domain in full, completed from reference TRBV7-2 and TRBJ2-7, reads GAGVSQSPSNKVTEKGKDVELRCDPISGHTALYWYRQSLGQGLEFLIYFQGNSAPDKSGLPSDRFSAERTGGSVSTLTIQRTQQEDSAVYLCASSLVAGGTDTGQYFGPGTRLTVT.

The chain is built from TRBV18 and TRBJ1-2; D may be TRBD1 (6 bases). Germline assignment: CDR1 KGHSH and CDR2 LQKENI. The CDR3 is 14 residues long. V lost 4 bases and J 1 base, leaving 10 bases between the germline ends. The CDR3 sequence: CASSLQGGNYGYTF. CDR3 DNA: TGTGCCAGCTCACTACAGGGAGGTAACTATGGCTACACCTTC.

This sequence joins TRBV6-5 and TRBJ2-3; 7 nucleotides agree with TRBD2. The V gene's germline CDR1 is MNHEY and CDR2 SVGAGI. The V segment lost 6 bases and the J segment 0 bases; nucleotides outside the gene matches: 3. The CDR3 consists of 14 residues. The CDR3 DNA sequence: TGTGCCAGCAGGCGGGACTATAGCACAGATACGCAGTATTTT. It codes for CASRRDYSTDTQYF.

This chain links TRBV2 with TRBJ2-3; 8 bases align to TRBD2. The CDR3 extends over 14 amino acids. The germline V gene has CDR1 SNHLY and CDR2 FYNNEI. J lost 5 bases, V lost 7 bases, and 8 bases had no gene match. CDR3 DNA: TGTGCCAGCAATGGGCGGGGGGTACAAGATACGCAGTATTTT. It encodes CASNGRGVQDTQYF.

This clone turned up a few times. CDR3 DNA: TGTGCCAGCAGCATTACTAGCGGGGGGTTTTTGCGGGAGCTGTTTTTT. Translation: CASSITSGGFLRELFF. V and J are TRBV11-2 and TRBJ2-2, with TRBD2 identical over 12 bases. Trimming removed 5 bases from V and 9 bases from J; junction bases left unmatched: 10. CDR3 size: 16 residues. Per the germline V gene, CDR1 is SGHAT and CDR2 is FQNNGV.

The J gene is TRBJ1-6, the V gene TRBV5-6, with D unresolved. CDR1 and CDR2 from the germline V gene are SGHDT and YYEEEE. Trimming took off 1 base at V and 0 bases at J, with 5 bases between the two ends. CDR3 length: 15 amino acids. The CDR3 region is CASSLRSSYNSPLHF. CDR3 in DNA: TGTGCCAGCAGCTTGCGTAGCTCCTATAATTCACCCCTCCACTTT.

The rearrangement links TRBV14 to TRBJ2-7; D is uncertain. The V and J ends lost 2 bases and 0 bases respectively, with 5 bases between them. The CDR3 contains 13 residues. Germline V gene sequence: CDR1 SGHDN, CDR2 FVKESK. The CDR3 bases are TGTGCCAGCAGCCAATGGACCTCCTACGAGCAGTACTTC. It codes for CASSQWTSYEQYF.

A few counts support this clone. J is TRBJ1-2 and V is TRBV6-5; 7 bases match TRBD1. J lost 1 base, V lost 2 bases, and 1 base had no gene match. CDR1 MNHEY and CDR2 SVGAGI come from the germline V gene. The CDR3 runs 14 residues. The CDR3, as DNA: TGTGCCAGCAGTTACGGACAGGTTAACTATGGCTACACCTTC. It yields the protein CASSYGQVNYGYTF.

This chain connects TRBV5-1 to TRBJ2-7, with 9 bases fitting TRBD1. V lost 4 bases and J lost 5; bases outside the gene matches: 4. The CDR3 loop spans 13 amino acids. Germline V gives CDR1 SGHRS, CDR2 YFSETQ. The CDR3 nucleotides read TGCGCCAGCAGCCTGACAGGGGGAAACGAGCAGTACTTC. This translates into CASSLTGGNEQYF.

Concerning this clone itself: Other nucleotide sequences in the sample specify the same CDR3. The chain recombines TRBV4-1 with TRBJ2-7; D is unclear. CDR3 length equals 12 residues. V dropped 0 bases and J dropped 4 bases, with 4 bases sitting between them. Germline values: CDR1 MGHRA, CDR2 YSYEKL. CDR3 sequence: CASSQEGYEQYF. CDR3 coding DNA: TGCGCCAGCAGCCAAGAGGGTTACGAGCAGTACTTC.

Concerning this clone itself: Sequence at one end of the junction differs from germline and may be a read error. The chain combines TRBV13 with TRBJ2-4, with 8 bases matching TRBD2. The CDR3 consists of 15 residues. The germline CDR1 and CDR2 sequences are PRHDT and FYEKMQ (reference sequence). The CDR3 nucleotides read TGTGCCAGCAGCCTAGGGGAGCGGGGGTCAAACATTCAGTACTTC. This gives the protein CASSLGERGSNIQYF.

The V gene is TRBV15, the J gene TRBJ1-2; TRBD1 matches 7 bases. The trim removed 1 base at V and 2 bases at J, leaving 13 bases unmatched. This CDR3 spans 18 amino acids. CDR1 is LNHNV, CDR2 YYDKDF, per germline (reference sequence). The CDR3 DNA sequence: TGTGCCACCAGCAGAGGATACCCGGGACAGACTTTAAACTATGGCTACACCTTC. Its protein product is CATSRGYPGQTLNYGYTF.

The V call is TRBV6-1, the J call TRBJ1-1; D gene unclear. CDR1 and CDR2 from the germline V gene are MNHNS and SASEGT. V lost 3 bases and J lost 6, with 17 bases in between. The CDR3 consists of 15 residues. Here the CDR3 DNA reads TGTGCCAGCAGTGATCAATGGAAAGGGCGGTCTGAAGCTTTCTTT. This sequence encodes CASSDQWKGRSEAFF.

CDR3 DNA: TGCGCCAGCAGCCAAGATAGGACAGGGAGGGAAGCTTTCTTT. Protein: CASSQDRTGREAFF. J is TRBJ1-1 and V is TRBV4-1, with TRBD1 identical over 8 bases. Germline assignment: CDR1 MGHRA and CDR2 YSYEKL. Trimming removed 0 bases from V and 8 bases from J; junction bases left unmatched: 5. The CDR3 runs 14 residues.

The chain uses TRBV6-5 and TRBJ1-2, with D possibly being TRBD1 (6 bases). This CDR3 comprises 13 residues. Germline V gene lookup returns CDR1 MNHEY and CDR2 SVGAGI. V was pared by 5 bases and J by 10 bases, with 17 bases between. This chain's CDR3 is CASSGRDKLPYTF. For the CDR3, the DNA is TGTGCCAGCAGTGGCCGGGACAAACTCCCCTACACCTTC.

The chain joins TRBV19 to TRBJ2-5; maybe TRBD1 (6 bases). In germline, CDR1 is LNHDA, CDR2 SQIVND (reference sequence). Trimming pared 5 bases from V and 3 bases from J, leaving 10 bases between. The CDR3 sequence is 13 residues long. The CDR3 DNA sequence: TGTGCCAGTAGTGACGACAGGAAAGAGACCCAGTACTTC. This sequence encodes CASSDDRKETQYF. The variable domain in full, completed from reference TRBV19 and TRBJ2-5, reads DGGITQSPKYLFRKEGQNVTLSCEQNLNHDAMYWYRQDPGQGLRLIYYSQIVNDFQKGDIAEGYSVSREKKESFPLTVTSAQKNPTAFYLCASSDDRKETQYFGPGTRLLVL.

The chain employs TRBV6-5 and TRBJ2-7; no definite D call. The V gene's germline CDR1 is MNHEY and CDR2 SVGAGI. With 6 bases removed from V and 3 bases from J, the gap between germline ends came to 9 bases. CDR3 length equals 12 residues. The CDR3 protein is CASSPDDYEQYF. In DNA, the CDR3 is TGTGCCAGCAGCCCGGACGACTACGAGCAGTACTTC.

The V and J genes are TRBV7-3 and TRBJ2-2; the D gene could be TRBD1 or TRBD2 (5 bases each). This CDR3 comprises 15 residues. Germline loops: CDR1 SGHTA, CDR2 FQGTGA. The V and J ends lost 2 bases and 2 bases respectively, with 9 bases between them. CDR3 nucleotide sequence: TGTGCCAGCAGCTTATGGGGGACCAACACCGGGGAGCTGTTTTTT. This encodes CASSLWGTNTGELFF.

The CDR3 here is CASSSPGQGELTDTQYF. In DNA form, the CDR3 reads TGTGCCAGCAGCTCTCCCGGACAGGGCGAATTGACAGATACGCAGTATTTT. The chain has TRBV5-6 and TRBJ2-3; 8 positions agree with TRBD1. Trimming took 3 bases from V and 3 from J; bases not matched to a gene: 12. The germline gives CDR1 SGHDT, CDR2 YYEEEE. This CDR3 is built from 17 residues.